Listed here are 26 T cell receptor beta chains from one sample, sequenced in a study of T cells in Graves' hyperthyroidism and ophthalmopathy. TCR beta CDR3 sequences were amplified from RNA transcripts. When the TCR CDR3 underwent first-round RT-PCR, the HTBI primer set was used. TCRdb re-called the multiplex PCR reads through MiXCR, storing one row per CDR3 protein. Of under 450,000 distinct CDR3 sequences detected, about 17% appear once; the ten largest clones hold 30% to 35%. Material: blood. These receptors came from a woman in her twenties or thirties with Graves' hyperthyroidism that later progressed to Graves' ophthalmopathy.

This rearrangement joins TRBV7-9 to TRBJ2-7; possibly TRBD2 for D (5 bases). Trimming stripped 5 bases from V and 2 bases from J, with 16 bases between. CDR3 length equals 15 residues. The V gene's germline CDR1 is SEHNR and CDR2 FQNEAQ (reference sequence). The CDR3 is CASSPWRSATYEQYF. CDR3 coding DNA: TGTGCCAGCAGCCCCTGGAGGTCAGCCACCTACGAGCAGTACTTC.

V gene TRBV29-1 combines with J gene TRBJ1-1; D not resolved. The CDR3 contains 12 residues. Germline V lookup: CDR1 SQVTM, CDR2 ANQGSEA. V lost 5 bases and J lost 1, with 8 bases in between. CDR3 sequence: CSVPPGNTEAFF. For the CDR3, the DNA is TGCAGCGTTCCCCCGGGGAACACTGAAGCTTTCTTT.

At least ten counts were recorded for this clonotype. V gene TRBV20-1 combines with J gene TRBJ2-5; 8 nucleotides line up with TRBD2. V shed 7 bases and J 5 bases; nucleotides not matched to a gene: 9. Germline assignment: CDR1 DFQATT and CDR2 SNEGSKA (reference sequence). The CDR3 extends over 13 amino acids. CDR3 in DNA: TGCAGTGGGTCTCGGGGGGGCAGGGAGACCCAGTACTTC. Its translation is CSGSRGGRETQYF.

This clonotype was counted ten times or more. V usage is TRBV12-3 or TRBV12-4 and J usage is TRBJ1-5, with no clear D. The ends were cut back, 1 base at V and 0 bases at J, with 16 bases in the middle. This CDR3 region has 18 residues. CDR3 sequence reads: CASSLEVRRAYSNQPQHF. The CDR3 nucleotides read TGTGCCAGCAGTTTAGAGGTTCGACGAGCCTATAGCAATCAGCCCCAGCATTTT.

Here the CDR3 DNA reads TGTGCCACCAGCAGTAACAGGCCACTTGGGGAAGCTTTCTTT. Translating gives CATSSNRPLGEAFF. The chain has TRBV15 and TRBJ1-1, with D possibly matching TRBD1 (5 bases). The CDR3 totals 14 residues. V was pared by 3 bases and J by 8 bases, with 16 bases between. The germline gives CDR1 LNHNV, CDR2 YYDKDF (reference sequence).

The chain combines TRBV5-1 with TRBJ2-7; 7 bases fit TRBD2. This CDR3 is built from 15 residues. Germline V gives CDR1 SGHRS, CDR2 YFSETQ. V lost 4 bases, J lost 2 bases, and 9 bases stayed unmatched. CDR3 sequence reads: CASSRPGTTTYEQYF. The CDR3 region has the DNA TGCGCCAGCAGCCGCCCCGGGACTACCACCTACGAGCAGTACTTC.

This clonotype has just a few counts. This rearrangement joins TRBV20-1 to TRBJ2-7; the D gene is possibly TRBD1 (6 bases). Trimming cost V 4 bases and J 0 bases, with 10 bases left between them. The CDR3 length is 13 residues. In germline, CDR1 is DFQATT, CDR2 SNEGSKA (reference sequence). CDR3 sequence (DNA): TGCAGTGCTACTAGGACAGCCTCCTACGAGCAGTACTTC. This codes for CSATRTASYEQYF.

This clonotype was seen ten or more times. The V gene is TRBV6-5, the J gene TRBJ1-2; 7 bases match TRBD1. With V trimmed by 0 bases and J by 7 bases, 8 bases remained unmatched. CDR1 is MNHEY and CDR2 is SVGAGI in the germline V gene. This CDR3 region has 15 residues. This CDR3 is CASSYSETGLGGYTF. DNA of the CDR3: TGTGCCAGCAGTTACTCCGAGACAGGGTTGGGTGGCTACACCTTC.

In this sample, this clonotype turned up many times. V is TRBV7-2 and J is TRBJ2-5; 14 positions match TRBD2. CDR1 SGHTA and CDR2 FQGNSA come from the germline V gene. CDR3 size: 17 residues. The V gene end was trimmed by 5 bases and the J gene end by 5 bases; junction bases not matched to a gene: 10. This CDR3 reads CASSLGLAGGLVETQYF. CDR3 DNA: TGTGCCAGCAGCCTTGGACTAGCGGGAGGTTTGGTGGAGACCCAGTACTTC.

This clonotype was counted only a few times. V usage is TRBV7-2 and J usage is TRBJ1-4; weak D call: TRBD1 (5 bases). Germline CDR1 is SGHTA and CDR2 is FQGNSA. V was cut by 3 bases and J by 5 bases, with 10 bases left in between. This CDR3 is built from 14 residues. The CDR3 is CASSLGLGNEKLFF. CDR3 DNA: TGTGCCAGCAGCTTGGGACTGGGGAATGAAAAACTGTTTTTT.

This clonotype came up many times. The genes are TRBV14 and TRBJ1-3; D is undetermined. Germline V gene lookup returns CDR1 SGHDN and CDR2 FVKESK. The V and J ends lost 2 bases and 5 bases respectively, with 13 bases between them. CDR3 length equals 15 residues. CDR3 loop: CASSQFSGYRNTIYF. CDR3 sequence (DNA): TGTGCCAGCAGCCAATTCTCAGGTTACCGAAACACCATATATTTT.

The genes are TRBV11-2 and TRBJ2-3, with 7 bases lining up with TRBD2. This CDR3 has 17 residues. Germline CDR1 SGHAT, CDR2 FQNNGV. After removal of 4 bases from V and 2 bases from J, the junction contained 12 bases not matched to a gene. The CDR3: CASSSAGDYIHTDTQYF. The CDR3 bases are TGTGCCAGCAGCTCTGCGGGAGACTACATCCACACAGATACGCAGTATTTT. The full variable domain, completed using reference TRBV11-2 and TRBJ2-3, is EAGVAQSPRYKIIEKRQSVAFWCNPISGHATLYWYQQILGQGPKLLIQFQNNGVVDDSQLPKDRFSAERLKGVDSTLKIQPAKLEDSAVYLCASSSAGDYIHTDTQYFGPGTRLTVL.

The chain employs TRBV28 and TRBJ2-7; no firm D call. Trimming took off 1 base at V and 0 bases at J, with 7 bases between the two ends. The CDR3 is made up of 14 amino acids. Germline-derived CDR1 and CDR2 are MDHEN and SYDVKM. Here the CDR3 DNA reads TGTGCCAGCAGTTTATTTGGCAACTCCTACGAGCAGTACTTC. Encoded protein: CASSLFGNSYEQYF.

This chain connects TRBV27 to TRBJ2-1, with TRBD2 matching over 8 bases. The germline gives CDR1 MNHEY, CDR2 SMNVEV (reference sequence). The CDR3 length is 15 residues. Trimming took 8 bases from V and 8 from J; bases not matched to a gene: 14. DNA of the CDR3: TGTGCCAGCCGTGGACTAGCAGAAGATAAGTATGAGCAGTTCTTC. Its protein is CASRGLAEDKYEQFF.

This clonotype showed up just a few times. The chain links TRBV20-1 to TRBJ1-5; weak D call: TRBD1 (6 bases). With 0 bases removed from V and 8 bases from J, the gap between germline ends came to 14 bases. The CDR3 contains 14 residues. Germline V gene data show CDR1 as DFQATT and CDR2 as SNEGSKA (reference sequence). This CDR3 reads CSARDYAKGEPQHF. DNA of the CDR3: TGCAGTGCTAGAGATTATGCTAAGGGGGAGCCCCAGCATTTT.

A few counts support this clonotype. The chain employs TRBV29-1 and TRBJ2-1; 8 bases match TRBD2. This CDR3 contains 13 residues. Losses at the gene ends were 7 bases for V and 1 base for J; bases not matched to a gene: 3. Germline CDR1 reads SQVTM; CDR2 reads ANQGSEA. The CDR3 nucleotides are TGCAGCGAGCGGGAGTCTTCCTACAATGAGCAGTTCTTC. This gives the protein CSERESSYNEQFF.

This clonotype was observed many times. CDR3 in DNA: TGTGCCAGCAGTTACTATGGGAGCTCTAGCAATCAGCCCCAGCATTTT. Residues: CASSYYGSSSNQPQHF. The V call is TRBV6-6, the J call TRBJ1-5; the D is unclear. The ends were cut back, 1 base at V and 0 bases at J, with 10 bases in the middle. Germline V gene data show CDR1 as MNHNY and CDR2 as SVGAGI (reference sequence). The CDR3 covers 16 residues.

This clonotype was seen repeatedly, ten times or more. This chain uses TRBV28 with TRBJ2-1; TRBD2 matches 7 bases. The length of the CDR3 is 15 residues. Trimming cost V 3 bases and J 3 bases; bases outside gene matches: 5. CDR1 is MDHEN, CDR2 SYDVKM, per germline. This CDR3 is CASSFRAGLYNEQFF. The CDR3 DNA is TGTGCCAGCAGTTTCAGAGCGGGACTCTACAATGAGCAGTTCTTC.

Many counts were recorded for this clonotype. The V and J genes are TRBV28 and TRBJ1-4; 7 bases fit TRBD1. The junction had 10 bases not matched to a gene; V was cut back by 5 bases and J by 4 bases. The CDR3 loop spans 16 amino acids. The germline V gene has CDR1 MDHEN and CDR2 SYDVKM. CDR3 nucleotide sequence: TGTGCCAGCAGTCTCAGACAGGGCTCTGTTAATGAAAAACTGTTTTTT. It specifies CASSLRQGSVNEKLFF.

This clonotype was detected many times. The DNA for the CDR3 is TGTGCCAGCAGCGGACAGGGATGGAACACTGAAGCTTTCTTT. It encodes CASSGQGWNTEAFF. This rearrangement joins TRBV2 to TRBJ1-1, with 8 bases lining up with TRBD1. Germline V gene sequence: CDR1 SNHLY, CDR2 FYNNEI. The CDR3 covers 14 residues. Germline trimming cut 6 bases from V and 1 base from J; bases unmatched to any gene: 4.

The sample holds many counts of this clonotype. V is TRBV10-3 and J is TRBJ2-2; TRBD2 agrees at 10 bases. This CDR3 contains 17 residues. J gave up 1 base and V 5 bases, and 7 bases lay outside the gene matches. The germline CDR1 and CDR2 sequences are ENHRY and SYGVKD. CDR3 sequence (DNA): TGTGCCATCAGTCAAACCAGGACTAGCGGGAACACCGGGGAGCTGTTTTTT. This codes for CAISQTRTSGNTGELFF.

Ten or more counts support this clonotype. The CDR3 DNA reads TGTGCCAGCAGCCAAGGGGGCAAGGTTATAGGGAACACTGAAGCTTTCTTT. Protein: CASSQGGKVIGNTEAFF. This sequence joins TRBV4-2 and TRBJ1-1; D possibly corresponds to TRBD1 (5 bases). V was pared by 1 base and J by 1 base, with 16 bases between. The V gene's germline CDR1 is LGHNA and CDR2 YNFKEQ. CDR3 length: 17 amino acids.

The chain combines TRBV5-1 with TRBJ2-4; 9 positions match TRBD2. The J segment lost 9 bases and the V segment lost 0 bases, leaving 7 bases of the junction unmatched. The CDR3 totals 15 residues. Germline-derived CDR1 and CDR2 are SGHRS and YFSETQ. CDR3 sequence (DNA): TGCGCCAGCAGCTTGGGCGGGACTAGCCGTACCATTCAGTACTTC. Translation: CASSLGGTSRTIQYF.

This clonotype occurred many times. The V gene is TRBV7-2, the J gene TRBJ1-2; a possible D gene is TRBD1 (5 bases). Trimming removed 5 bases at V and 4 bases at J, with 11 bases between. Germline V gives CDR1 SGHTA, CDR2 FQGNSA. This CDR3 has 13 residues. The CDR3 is CASSPVDSYGYTF. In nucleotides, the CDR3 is TGTGCCAGCAGCCCCGTCGACAGCTATGGCTACACCTTC.

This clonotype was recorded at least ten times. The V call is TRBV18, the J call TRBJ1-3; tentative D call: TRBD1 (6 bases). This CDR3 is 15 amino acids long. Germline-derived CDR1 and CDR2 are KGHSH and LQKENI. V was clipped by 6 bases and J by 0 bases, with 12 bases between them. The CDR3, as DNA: TGTGCCAGCTCCCCCAGGACAGACTCTGGAAACACCATATATTTT. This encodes CASSPRTDSGNTIYF.

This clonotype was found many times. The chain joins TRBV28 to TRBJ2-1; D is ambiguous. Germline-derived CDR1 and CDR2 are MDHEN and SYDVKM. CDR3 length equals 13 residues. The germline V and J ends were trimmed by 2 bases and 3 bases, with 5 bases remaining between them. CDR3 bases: TGTGCCAGCAGTTTAAGTGACTACAATGAGCAGTTCTTC. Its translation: CASSLSDYNEQFF.